Reported below is one TCR beta chain. Donors in Cohort 3 who had recovered were those with two negative PCRs, healthcare professional clearance, or resolution of their symptoms. This table comes from immunoSEQ multiplex PCR, and its TCRdb copy is limited to in-frame clones, with some not included. The table has 200,000 to 300,000 clones, around 88% seen once. These data come from a study of blood T cell repertoires in COVID-19. Germline V lookup: CDR1 SGHRS, CDR2 YFSETQ. CDR3 length equals 15 residues. V shed 4 bases, J shed 2 bases, and the junction held 9 bases outside the gene matches. The chain is built from TRBV5-1 and TRBJ2-7; 7 positions match TRBD1. The receptor was isolated from a man between 40 and 49 years old who had recovered from COVID-19. Sequenced input: PBMCs or T cells enriched from blood (not recorded which). CDR3 DNA sequence: TGCGCCAGCAGCCTAACAGGGGAAGTCGCCTACGAGCAGTACTTC. Translated: CASSLTGEVAYEQYF.